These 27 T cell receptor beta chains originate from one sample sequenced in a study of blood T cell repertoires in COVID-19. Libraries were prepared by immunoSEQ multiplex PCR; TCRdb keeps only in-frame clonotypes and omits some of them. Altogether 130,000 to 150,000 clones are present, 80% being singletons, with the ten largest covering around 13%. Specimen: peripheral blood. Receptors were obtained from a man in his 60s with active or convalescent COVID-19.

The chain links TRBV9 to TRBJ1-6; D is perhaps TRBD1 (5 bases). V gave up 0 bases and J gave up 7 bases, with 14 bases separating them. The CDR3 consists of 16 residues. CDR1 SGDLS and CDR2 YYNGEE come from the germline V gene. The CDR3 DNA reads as TGTGCCAGCAGCGTAGGGGGCGGTAGGGGAAATTCACCCCTCCACTTT. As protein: CASSVGGGRGNSPLHF.

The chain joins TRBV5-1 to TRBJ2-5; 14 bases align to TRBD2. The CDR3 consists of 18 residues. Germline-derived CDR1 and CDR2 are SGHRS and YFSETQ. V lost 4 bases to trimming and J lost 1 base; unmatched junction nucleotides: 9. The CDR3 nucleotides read TGCGCCAGCAGCCCGGGGACTAGCGGGAGAGGAGTCCAAGAGACCCAGTACTTC. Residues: CASSPGTSGRGVQETQYF.

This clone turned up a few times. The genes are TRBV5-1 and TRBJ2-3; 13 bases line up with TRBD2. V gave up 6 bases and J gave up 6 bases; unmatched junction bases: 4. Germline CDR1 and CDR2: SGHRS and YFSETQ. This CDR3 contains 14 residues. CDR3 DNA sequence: TGCGCCAGCATAGGACTAGCGGGAGAGGATACGCAGTATTTT. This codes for CASIGLAGEDTQYF.

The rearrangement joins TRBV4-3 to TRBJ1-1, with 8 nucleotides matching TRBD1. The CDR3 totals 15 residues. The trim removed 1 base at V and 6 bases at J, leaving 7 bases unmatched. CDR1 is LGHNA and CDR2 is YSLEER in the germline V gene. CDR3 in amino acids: CASSQVGQAFAEAFF. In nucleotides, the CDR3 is TGCGCCAGCAGCCAAGTGGGACAGGCTTTCGCTGAAGCTTTCTTT.

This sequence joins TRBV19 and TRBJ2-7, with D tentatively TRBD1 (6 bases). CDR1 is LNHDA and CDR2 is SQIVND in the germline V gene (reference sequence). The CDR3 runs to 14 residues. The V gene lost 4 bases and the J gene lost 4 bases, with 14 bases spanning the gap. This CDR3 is CASSKRDKQYEQYF. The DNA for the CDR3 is TGTGCCAGTAGTAAACGGGACAAACAATACGAGCAGTACTTC.

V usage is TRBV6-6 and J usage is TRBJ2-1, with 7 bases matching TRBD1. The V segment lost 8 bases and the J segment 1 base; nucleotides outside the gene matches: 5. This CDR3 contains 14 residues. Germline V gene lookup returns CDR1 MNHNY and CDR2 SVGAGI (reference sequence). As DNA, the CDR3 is TGTGCCAGCCGCTCCAGGGGGTCCTACAATGAGCAGTTCTTC. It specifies CASRSRGSYNEQFF.

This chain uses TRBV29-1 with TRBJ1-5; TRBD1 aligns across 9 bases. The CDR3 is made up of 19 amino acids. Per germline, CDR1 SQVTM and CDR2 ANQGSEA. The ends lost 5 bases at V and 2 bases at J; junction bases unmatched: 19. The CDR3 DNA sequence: TGCAGCGTTTGCGTTCGTCCCGGGACAGGGAGTTATGGCAATCAGCCCCAGCATTTT. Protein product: CSVCVRPGTGSYGNQPQHF.

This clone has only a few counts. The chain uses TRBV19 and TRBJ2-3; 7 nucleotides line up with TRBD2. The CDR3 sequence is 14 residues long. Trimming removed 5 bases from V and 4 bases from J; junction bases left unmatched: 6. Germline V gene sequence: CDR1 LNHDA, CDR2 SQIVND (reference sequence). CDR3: CASSRSGFSDTQYF. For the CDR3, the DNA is TGTGCCAGTAGTCGTAGCGGGTTTTCAGATACGCAGTATTTT.

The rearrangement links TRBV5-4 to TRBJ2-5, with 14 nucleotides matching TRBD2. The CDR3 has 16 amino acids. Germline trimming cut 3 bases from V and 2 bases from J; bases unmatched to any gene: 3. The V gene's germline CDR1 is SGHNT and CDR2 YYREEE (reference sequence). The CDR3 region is CASSSRTSGRQETQYF. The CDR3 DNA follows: TGTGCCAGCAGCTCTCGGACTAGCGGGAGGCAAGAGACCCAGTACTTC. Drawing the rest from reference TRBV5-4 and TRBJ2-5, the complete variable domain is ETGVTQSPTHLIKTRGQQVTLRCSSQSGHNTVSWYQQALGQGPQFIFQYYREEENGRGNFPPRFSGLQFPNYSSELNVNALELDDSALYLCASSSRTSGRQETQYFGPGTRLLVL.

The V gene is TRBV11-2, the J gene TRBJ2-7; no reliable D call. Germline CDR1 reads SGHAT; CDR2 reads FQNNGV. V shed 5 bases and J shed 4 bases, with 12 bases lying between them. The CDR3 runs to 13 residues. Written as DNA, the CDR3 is TGTGCCAGCAGCCCCCCCTCGGTTTACGAGCAGTACTTC. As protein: CASSPPSVYEQYF.

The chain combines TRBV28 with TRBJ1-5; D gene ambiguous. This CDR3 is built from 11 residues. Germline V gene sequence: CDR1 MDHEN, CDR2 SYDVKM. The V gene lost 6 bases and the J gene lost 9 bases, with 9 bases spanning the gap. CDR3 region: CASSLLGPQHF. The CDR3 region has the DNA TGTGCCAGCAGCCTTCTAGGGCCCCAGCATTTT. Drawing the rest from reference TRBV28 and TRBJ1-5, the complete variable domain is DVKVTQSSRYLVKRTGEKVFLECVQDMDHENMFWYRQDPGLGLRLIYFSYDVKMKEKGDIPEGYSVSREKKERFSLILESASTNQTSMYLCASSLLGPQHFGDGTRLSIL.

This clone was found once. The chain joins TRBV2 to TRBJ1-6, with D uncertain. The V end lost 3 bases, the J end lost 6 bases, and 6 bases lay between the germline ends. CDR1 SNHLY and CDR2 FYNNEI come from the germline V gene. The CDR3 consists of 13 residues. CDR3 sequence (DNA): TGTGCCAGCAGTGAGGAGAGTAATTCACCCCTCCACTTT. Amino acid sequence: CASSEESNSPLHF.

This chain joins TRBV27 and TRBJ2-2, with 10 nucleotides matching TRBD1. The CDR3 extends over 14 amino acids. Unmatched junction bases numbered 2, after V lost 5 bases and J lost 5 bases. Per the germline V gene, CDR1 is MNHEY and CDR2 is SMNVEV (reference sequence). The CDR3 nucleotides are TGTGCCAGCAGTCGACAGGGGGCGACCGGGGAGCTGTTTTTT. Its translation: CASSRQGATGELFF.

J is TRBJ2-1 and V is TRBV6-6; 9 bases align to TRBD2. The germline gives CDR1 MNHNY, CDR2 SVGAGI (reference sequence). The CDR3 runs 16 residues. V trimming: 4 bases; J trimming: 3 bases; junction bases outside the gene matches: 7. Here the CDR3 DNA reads TGTGCCAGCAGTTCTCTAGCGGGGCCCTTCTACAATGAGCAGTTCTTC. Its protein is CASSSLAGPFYNEQFF.

CDR3 nucleotides: TGTGCCAGCAGGGCGGGAGGGAGCTCCTACGAGCAGTACTTC. This encodes CASRAGGSSYEQYF. This rearrangement joins TRBV2 to TRBJ2-7, with 9 positions matching TRBD2. CDR1 is SNHLY and CDR2 is FYNNEI in the germline V gene. The CDR3 totals 14 residues. Losses at the gene ends were 6 bases for V and 0 bases for J; bases not matched to a gene: 3.

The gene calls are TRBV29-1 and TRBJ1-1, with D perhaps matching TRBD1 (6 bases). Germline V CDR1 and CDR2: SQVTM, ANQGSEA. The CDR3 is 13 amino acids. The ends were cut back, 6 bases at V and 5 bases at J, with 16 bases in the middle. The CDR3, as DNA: TGCAGCGTAGCACAGGGTAGACAAACTGAAGCTTTCTTT. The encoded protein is CSVAQGRQTEAFF.

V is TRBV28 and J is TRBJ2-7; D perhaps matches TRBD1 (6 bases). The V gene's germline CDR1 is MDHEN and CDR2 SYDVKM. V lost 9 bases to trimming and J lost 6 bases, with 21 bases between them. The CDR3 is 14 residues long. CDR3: CASIEQGRNAEQYF. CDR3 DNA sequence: TGTGCCAGTATAGAACAGGGACGGAACGCCGAGCAGTACTTC.

For the CDR3, the DNA is TGTGCCAGCAGTTCTGCACAGGGGATAGAGACCCAGTACTTC. Its protein product is CASSSAQGIETQYF. V and J are TRBV6-5 and TRBJ2-5; TRBD1 agrees at 7 bases. V was pared by 4 bases and J by 4 bases, with 6 bases of the junction left unmatched. This CDR3 region has 14 residues. The germline gives CDR1 MNHEY, CDR2 SVGAGI.

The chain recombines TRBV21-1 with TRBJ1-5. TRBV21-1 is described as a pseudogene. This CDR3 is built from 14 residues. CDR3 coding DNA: TGTGCCAGCAGCAGGGGGGACAGCAATCAGCCCCAGCATTTT. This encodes CASSRGDSNQPQHF.

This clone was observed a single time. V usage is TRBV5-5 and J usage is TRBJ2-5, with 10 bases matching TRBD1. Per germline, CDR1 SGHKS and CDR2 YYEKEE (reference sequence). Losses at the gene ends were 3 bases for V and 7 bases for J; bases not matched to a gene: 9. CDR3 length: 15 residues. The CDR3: CASSSVLGDRGTQYF. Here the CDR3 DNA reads TGTGCCAGCAGCTCGGTCCTGGGGGACAGGGGGACCCAGTACTTC.

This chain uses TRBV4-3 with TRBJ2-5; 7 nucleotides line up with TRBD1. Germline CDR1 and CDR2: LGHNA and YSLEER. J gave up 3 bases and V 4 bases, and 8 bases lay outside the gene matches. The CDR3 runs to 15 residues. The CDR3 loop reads CASSPGTGDEETQYF. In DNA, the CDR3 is TGCGCCAGCAGCCCGGGAACAGGGGATGAAGAGACCCAGTACTTC.

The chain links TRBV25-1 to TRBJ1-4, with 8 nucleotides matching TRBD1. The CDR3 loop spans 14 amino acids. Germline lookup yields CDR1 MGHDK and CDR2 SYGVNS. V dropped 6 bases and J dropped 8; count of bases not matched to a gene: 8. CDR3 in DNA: TGTGCCAGCAGGGAAACAGGGGGAAGGGAAAAACTGTTTTTT. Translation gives CASRETGGREKLFF.

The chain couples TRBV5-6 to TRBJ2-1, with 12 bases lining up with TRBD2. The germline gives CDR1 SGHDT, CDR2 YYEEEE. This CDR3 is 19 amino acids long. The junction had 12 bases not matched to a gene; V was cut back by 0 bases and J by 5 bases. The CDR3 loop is CASSLGTVWSSGRDNEQFF. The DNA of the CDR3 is TGTGCCAGCAGCTTGGGAACGGTTTGGTCTAGCGGGAGGGACAATGAGCAGTTCTTC.

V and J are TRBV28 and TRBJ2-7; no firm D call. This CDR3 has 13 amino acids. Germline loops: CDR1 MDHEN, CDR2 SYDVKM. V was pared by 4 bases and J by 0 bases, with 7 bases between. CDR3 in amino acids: CASSSVPSYEQYF. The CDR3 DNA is TGTGCCAGCAGTTCGGTCCCCTCCTACGAGCAGTACTTC.

The CDR3 protein is CASSNEIRDRGPDTQYF. The CDR3 DNA is TGTGCCAGCAGCAACGAGATCCGGGACAGGGGACCAGATACGCAGTATTTT. This sequence joins TRBV7-3 and TRBJ2-3; TRBD1 matches 10 bases. This CDR3 has 17 amino acids. The V gene end was trimmed by 5 bases and the J gene end by 4 bases; junction bases not matched to a gene: 12. Germline V gene lookup returns CDR1 SGHTA and CDR2 FQGTGA.

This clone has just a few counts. The CDR3 loop is CASSHQREGLNEQFF. The CDR3 bases are TGTGCCAGCAGTCATCAGCGGGAGGGCCTGAATGAGCAGTTCTTC. The chain has TRBV28 and TRBJ2-1, with 10 bases fitting TRBD2. Trimming removed 5 bases from V and 7 bases from J; junction bases left unmatched: 8. Looked up from germline, CDR1 is MDHEN and CDR2 is SYDVKM. The CDR3 extends over 15 amino acids.

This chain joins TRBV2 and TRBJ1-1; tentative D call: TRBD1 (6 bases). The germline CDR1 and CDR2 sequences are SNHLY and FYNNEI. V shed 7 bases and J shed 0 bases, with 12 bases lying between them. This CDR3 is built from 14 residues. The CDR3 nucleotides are TGTGCCAGCACGACGGACAGTTTGAACACTGAAGCTTTCTTT. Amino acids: CASTTDSLNTEAFF.